The next 18 T cell receptor beta chains were all read from a single sample in a study of tumor-infiltrating lymphocytes in primary liver carcinoma. TCR beta cDNA was prepared out of roughly 450 ng total RNA by means of a constant-region primer. Amplification in three nested multiplex PCR rounds with slightly modified ARM-PCR gave rise to TCR beta libraries. It was with TRBV1-TRBV30 forward primers and a C-beta reverse primer that the first two PCR rounds were run, at about 10 cycles each. Via MiXCR, TCRdb re-called the multiplex PCR reads, giving one row per CDR3 protein. The data hold some 320,000 distinct CDR3 sequences, with 55% to 65% observed a single time. The authors took blood RNA from unsorted whole blood and also extracted germline DNA. The sample comprised peripheral blood. The origin of the receptors is a man aged 40-49 years with primary liver carcinoma and hepatitis B virus infection.

Concerning this clonotype: The junction departs from germline at one end; a sequencing error may be responsible. V and J are TRBV29-1 and TRBJ1-1, with 8 bases that match TRBD1. The CDR3 runs 13 residues. Germline CDR1 SQVTM, CDR2 ANQGSEA. CDR3 DNA: TGCAGCGACGGACAGGGAGGTAACACTGAAGTTTTCTTT. Its protein product is CSDGQGGNTEVFF. Supplemented by reference TRBV29-1 and TRBJ1-1, the full variable domain reads SAVISQKPSRDICQRGTSLTIQCQVDSQVTMMFWYRQQPGQSLTLIATANQGSEATYESGFVIDKFPISRPNLTFSTLTVSNMSPEDSSIYLCSDGQGGNTEVFFGQGTRLTVV.

On this clonotype: The junction departs from germline at one end; a sequencing error may be responsible. The chain carries TRBV11-2 and TRBJ2-2; D ambiguous. CDR1 is SGHAT, CDR2 FQNNGV, per germline. The CDR3 is made up of 18 amino acids. DNA of the CDR3: TGTGCCAGCAGTTCAAATCCACTACTAAAATCGAACATCGGGGAGCTGTTTTTT. Residues: CASSSNPLLKSNIGELFF.

Note on this clonotype: Given the absence of the conserved phenylalanine or tryptophan at the CDR3 end, a read error is likely. The J gene is TRBJ1-1, the V gene TRBV10-3, with TRBD1 as a possible D gene (6 bases). The V gene's germline CDR1 is ENHRY and CDR2 SYGVKD. V gave up 6 bases and J gave up 3 bases, with 14 bases separating them. This CDR3 is built from 14 residues. The CDR3: CAIRDLQGYTEAFL. The CDR3 bases are TGTGCCATCAGGGACCTGCAGGGGTACACTGAAGCTTTCCTT.

About this clonotype itself: Without the conserved terminal phenylalanine or tryptophan, this CDR3 likely stems from a read error. The rearrangement links TRBV7-9 to TRBJ2-1; a possible D gene is TRBD2 (5 bases). From germline, CDR1 is SEHNR and CDR2 FQNEAQ (reference sequence). This CDR3 is 18 amino acids long. Trimming pared 9 bases from V and 4 bases from J, leaving 28 bases between. CDR3 amino acids: CASSPSGGPGSGYNEQFS. In nucleotides, the CDR3 is TGTGCCAGTAGCCCCTCAGGAGGACCCGGGTCGGGATACAATGAGCAGTTCTCC.

The chain carries TRBV5-1 and TRBJ2-5; perhaps TRBD2 as D (7 bases). CDR1 is SGHRS and CDR2 is YFSETQ in the germline V gene. CDR3 length equals 16 residues. V lost 4 bases and J lost 4, with 20 bases in between. For the CDR3, the DNA is TGCGCCAGCAGCCCCAACGGGGGGCTTCGTGGAGAGACCCAGTACTTC. As protein: CASSPNGGLRGETQYF.

As concerns this clonotype: Being one base from a much bigger clone, this may be a read error. The rearrangement joins TRBV6-5 to TRBJ1-5; 7 positions agree with TRBD1. Germline CDR1 MNHEY, CDR2 SVGAGI. CDR3 size: 13 residues. This chain's CDR3 is CAGREQGDQPQHF. Here the CDR3 DNA reads TGTGCCGGCAGGGAGCAGGGGGATCAGCCCCAGCATTTT.

The rearrangement links TRBV5-1 to TRBJ2-3, with 11 positions matching TRBD2. The junction had 7 bases not matched to a gene; V was cut back by 6 bases and J by 4 bases. The CDR3 is made up of 15 amino acids. In germline, CDR1 is SGHRS, CDR2 YFSETQ. The CDR3 sequence is CASTGGLAGADTQYF. CDR3 coding DNA: TGCGCCAGCACCGGAGGACTAGCGGGCGCAGATACGCAGTATTTT.

The table lists this clonotype with a count of one. Being one base from a much bigger clone, this may be a read error. The conserved phenylalanine or tryptophan is not found at the CDR3 terminus, so this likely reflects a read error. V is TRBV12-3 or TRBV12-4 and J is TRBJ1-5; D is perhaps TRBD1 (5 bases). The CDR3 loop spans 11 amino acids. V gave up 3 bases and J gave up 11 bases, with 8 bases separating them. CDR3 protein: CASSFGGAQHS. The DNA of the CDR3 is TGTGCCAGCAGTTTCGGGGGAGCCCAGCATTCT.

V and J are TRBV10-3 and TRBJ1-1; 8 positions agree with TRBD1. There are 15 residues in the CDR3. From germline, CDR1 is ENHRY and CDR2 SYGVKD. The J segment lost 3 bases and the V segment lost 4 bases, leaving 7 bases of the junction unmatched. This CDR3 is CAISAGGRRDTEAFF. The DNA of the CDR3 is TGTGCCATCAGTGCAGGGGGCCGGCGTGACACTGAAGCTTTCTTT.

This clonotype came up once. V usage is TRBV4-3 and J usage is TRBJ2-1; 9 bases line up with TRBD2. The CDR3 extends over 17 amino acids. Germline CDR1 reads LGHNA; CDR2 reads YSLEER. V gave up 1 base and J gave up 3 bases; unmatched junction bases: 7. The DNA of the CDR3 is TGCGCCAGCAGCCAAGGGTCTAGCGGGGAGAACTACAATGAGCAGTTCTTC. Protein: CASSQGSSGENYNEQFF.

To note about this clonotype: One end of the junction is discordant with germline, which a read error may explain. The V call is TRBV4-2, the J call TRBJ2-1; TRBD2 agrees at 9 bases. This CDR3 region has 16 residues. Germline V gene sequence: CDR1 LGHNA, CDR2 YNFKEQ. The CDR3 DNA reads as TGTGCCAGCAGCCAAGAGAGGGCGGGGGGGTACAGTGAGCAGTTCTTC. Its translation is CASSQERAGGYSEQFF.

This clonotype was recorded only once. J is TRBJ2-1 and V is TRBV6-5; a possible D gene is TRBD1 (5 bases). The CDR3 consists of 13 residues. Germline-derived CDR1 and CDR2 are MNHEY and SVGAGI. V was pared by 8 bases and J by 4 bases, with 12 bases between. In DNA, the CDR3 is TGTGCCAGCGCTGCTAGGGGATACAATGAGCAGTTCTTC. This encodes CASAARGYNEQFF.

This clonotype was seen just once. The chain couples TRBV5-1 to TRBJ2-7, with 7 bases aligning to TRBD1. CDR3 size: 15 residues. V shed 4 bases and J 7 bases; nucleotides not matched to a gene: 14. Germline V lookup: CDR1 SGHRS, CDR2 YFSETQ. CDR3 residues: CASSPSDRVSWEQYF. The CDR3 DNA is TGCGCCAGCAGCCCGTCCGACAGGGTCTCATGGGAGCAGTACTTC.

This clonotype has more than one count but fewer than ten. V usage is TRBV6-1 and J usage is TRBJ2-7, with 10 bases identical to TRBD2. The V segment lost 7 bases and the J segment 4 bases; nucleotides outside the gene matches: 7. CDR3 size: 14 residues. Germline-derived CDR1 and CDR2 are MNHNS and SASEGT. CDR3 nucleotide sequence: TGTGCCAGCACGCCAGCGGGAGGGACTTACGAGCAGTACTTC. Translation gives CASTPAGGTYEQYF.

Remarks on this clonotype: This may be a read error: a much more frequent sequence differs by one nucleotide. This chain joins TRBV4-3 and TRBJ1-4; TRBD1 might be the D (5 bases). The CDR3 covers 15 residues. Germline CDR1 reads LGHNA; CDR2 reads YSLEER. The CDR3 sequence is CANSQDGQGLTKLFF. The CDR3 region has the DNA TGCGCCAACAGCCAAGATGGGCAGGGCCTTACAAAACTGTTTTTT.

The genes are TRBV12-3 or TRBV12-4 and TRBJ2-7; no reliable D call. The CDR3 spans 14 residues. V was shortened by 6 bases and J by 0 bases, with 12 bases between the two germline ends. The CDR3 DNA reads as TGTGCCAGCAGCCCTCAGAGGAGCTCCTACGAGCAGTACTTC. This translates into CASSPQRSSYEQYF.

For this clonotype: Given a much more abundant clone one base away, this may be a read error. V gene TRBV11-1 combines with J gene TRBJ2-1; D remains unclear. CDR3 length: 12 amino acids. Germline values: CDR1 SGHAT, CDR2 FQDESV (reference sequence). In DNA, the CDR3 is TGTGCCAGCAGCTTACACAGCAATGAGCAGCTCTTC. It codes for CASSLHSNEQLF.

The rearrangement uses TRBV2 and TRBJ2-7; D remains ambiguous. V shed 4 bases and J shed 7 bases, with 8 bases lying between them. Germline-derived CDR1 and CDR2 are SNHLY and FYNNEI. The CDR3 totals 11 residues. The CDR3 reads CASSAMDEQYF. CDR3 nucleotide sequence: TGTGCCAGCAGTGCCATGGATGAGCAGTACTTC.